This record looks at one TCR beta chain sequence and its context. This clone was recorded a few times. Its antigen has not been determined. Qualities for individual bases were not recorded, and no much larger clone is one base off. Taken from the germline V gene, the CDR1 and CDR2 loops are MDHEN and SYDVKM. From its cysteine to its phenylalanine, the CDR3 spans 15 amino acids. Kept here is only the CDR3 DNA, which spans 45 bases and is read in frame from base 1. V and J lose 3 bases and 1 base, and a span of 12 bases separates them. In total, approximately 610 healthy bone marrow donors made up the cohort. All cohort members were sampled while nominally healthy, although unrecorded immune exposures were likely present. The donor tested CMV seronegative and was one of the 352 seronegative cohort members. A peripheral blood sample was provided by each donor, and peripheral blood mononuclear cells were used for TCR beta sequencing. The Qiagen DNeasy Blood Extraction Kit was used to extract genomic DNA from the blood cell samples.

The library relied on the immunoSEQ multiplex PCR assay. The multiplex PCR relied on a mix of 60 forward primers for TCR Vbeta segments and 13 reverse primers for TCR Jbeta segments. A multiplex PCR assay on genomic DNA amplified the CDR3 region of rearranged TCR beta genes. The amplified TCR beta libraries were sequenced on the Illumina HiSeq System as 87-base-pair reads. Turning to the authors' computational methods: A later analysis tallied roughly 80 million unique TCR beta chains across the 700 or so repertoires, and about 10 million of those chains were shared by two or more donors. A nearest-neighbor algorithm error-corrected the raw reads and collapsed the reads into unique sequences, merging closely related sequences to remove PCR and sequencing errors. CDR3 sequences were aligned to IMGT reference sequences to assign V, D and J gene segments. For a sequence to be retained, at least a six-nucleotide match to both a V gene segment and a J gene segment was required. Rearrangements were classified as productive when the CDR3 lacked stop codons and remained in frame with V and J, and all other rearrangements were classified as non-productive. Following IMGT convention, CDR3 was defined as the stretch from the second conserved V-encoded cysteine up to the conserved J-encoded phenylalanine. The earlier analysis of fewer than 700 of the donors excluded sequences that lacked an unambiguous match to a single V gene segment. An earlier analysis of 550 to 650 of the donors classified V segments as functional when productive rearrangements were above 56.7% and as segregating when the standard deviation between donors was above 5%. A statistical classification framework was developed to diagnose cytomegalovirus status using the catalog of TCR beta chain sequences. In a later analysis, V and J genes were assigned by comparing TCR nucleotide sequences against IMGT/GENE-DB human TR gene sequences. The TCRdist pipeline was used in a later analysis to assign CDR3 sequences and most-parsimonious VDJ recombination scenarios. In a later analysis, each TCR beta chain was defined by its CDR3 amino acid sequence together with its V-gene family, and reads lacking a unique V-gene family were excluded. To address suspected cross-contamination and a sequencing artifact, a later analysis removed 550 to 750 highly shared, low-generation-probability nucleotide sequences. A later analysis calculated a clonal expansion index for each public chain from normalized within-repertoire ranks of inferred template counts. Generation probabilities in a later analysis came from a VDJ recombination model fitted to out-of-frame rearrangements, and those results were checked against IGoR. In a later analysis, TCR-TCR, TCR-HLA and TCR-CMV co-occurrence was scored with hypergeometric tests, and a repertoire-size bias correction was applied to TCR pairs. A later analysis estimated false discovery rates by permuting HLA or CMV assignments 20 times. A later analysis grouped co-occurring TCRs with DBSCAN, adding TCRdist sequence similarity when clustering within HLA-allele-positive subsets. For co-occurrence clustering, repertoires with fewer than 30,000 or more than 120,000 public chains were excluded, along with roughly 5 repertoires with anomalous nucleotide sharing. What TCRdb holds here is the immuneACCESS table cut down to in-frame rearrangements. Part of the clones is not present; checked against another copy, under half of the missing clones reflect an unresolved V gene, and the others are unexplained. V, J and clone size reflect that table, while D and trimming were determined from the DNA. The sample profile shows some 180,000 clones; about 83% of them were found once. Approximately 2.6% of the sample goes to the ten largest clones.

The sample is drawn from a study of cytomegalovirus exposure and HLA in healthy donors (TCRdb year 2017). About the full investigation: An earlier analysis of 587 of the donors reported 250 to 300 Gb of sequence data and 95 million to 130 million unique TCR beta sequences obtained from approximately 180 million T cells. Typing coverage varied by locus: about 620-630 donors for A, B, C, DRB1 and DQB1; more than 500 for DQA1; 600 to 610 for DPA1; around 490 for DPB1. An earlier analysis of 587 of the donors used high-throughput TCR beta sequencing to judge whether each TCR beta V gene segment behaved as functional or pseudogenic. Besides the first cohort of roughly 700 subjects, a separate validation cohort made up of over 95 different subjects was used. Across approximately 400 genotyped donors of the cohort, an average of about 220,000 unique TCR beta nucleotide sequences per donor were sequenced, and 15% to 20% of those sequences were non-productive. The genetic ancestry cluster associated with self-reported Caucasian donors included over 65% of the roughly 410 genotyped donors. The study aimed to test whether signatures of past pathogen exposure could be identified by cataloging public T cell receptors. Because of strong linkage in the cohort, roughly 5 DR-DQ haplotypes were treated as single units for association and clustering. The study profiled the T cell repertoires of hundreds of subjects by immunosequencing and related them to cytomegalovirus serostatus. In a later genetic analysis, genome-wide SNP genotypes for about 65% of the roughly 700 donors were used, and that subset was treated as a discovery cohort. To predict cytomegalovirus infection status, the study brought together high-throughput TCR immunosequencing, statistical association of individual TCRs with disease status, and machine learning. In the later analysis, no new phenotypic data were used to find candidate immune exposures; instead, reliance was placed on TCR beta sequences and their occurrence across donors. To study patterns of TCR occurrence, a later analysis re-analyzed previously published TCR beta repertoires from just over 650 donors and added high-resolution HLA genotyping. Donor age, sex, ethnicity and CMV serostatus were compiled alongside the repertoire data. An early release that covered fewer than 800 HLA-typed donors contained approximately 320 gigabases of sequencing data and tens of millions of unique TCR sequences. All discovery cohort repertoires had been generated on a single sequencing platform. HLA typing covered class I and class II loci at four-digit resolution.

On the study overall, not on this receptor specifically: A cluster of highly shared sequence variants was judged likely to be a technical artifact of the sequencing pipeline. Linkage disequilibrium might explain the correlated functional status among segregating V segments, but an unknown experimental factor could not be excluded. It was suggested by the authors that the approach could potentially be generalized to other disease states and immunological phenotypes. Several of the top co-occurrence clusters appeared to be linked to parvovirus B19, influenza, CMV and Epstein-Barr virus, according to a later analysis. In a later analysis, some 18,000 TCR beta sequences were associated with specific HLA alleles at a false discovery rate of 0.05. Across donors, most TCR sequences were observed very rarely, whereas some public TCRs were present in many individuals. A total of 164 TCR beta chains were listed by the study as associated with cytomegalovirus. The 87-base-pair reads could not distinguish some IMGT-functional V segments, including TRBV6-2 and TRBV6-3, so those segments were excluded. A further reported finding was that TCR beta sequences accurately predicted the HLA-A and HLA-B alleles for most subjects in the first cohort. Because HLA typing was unavailable for some donors at each locus, only the typed subset was used in association tests. In this cohort, only TCR beta chains were sequenced, and detectable features were limited by the absence of alpha or paired-chain data. Fewer than 20 rarely observed V segments, including chromosome 9 orphons, were excluded from the earlier analysis of approximately 500 of the donors because counts were too low. A later analysis found that HLA-associated TCR beta chains were more clonally expanded and had lower generation probabilities than equally common non-associated chains. According to a later analysis, most CMV-associated TCR beta chains appeared to be HLA-restricted, and the HLA associations seemed to be driven largely by CMV exposure. Assigning TCR associations to individual alleles was difficult when HLA alleles, especially DR and DQ, strongly co-occurred. In a later analysis, the rate of TCR association differed among HLA loci, with DRB1 alleles having the most associated TCRs and HLA-C alleles having the fewest. In an earlier analysis of more than 500 of the donors, most TCR beta V segments appeared in productive rearrangements about 87% or about 30% of the time, broadly matching IMGT annotations. Compared with the roughly 700-donor mean, donors in an Asian-associated ancestry cluster had fewer N-insertions in productive TCRs, according to a later genetic analysis. Sequencing depth was assumed to be roughly uniform across donors in the presence/absence analyses, though that assumption may not hold. In both the original and validation cohorts, the classifier was reported to diagnose cytomegalovirus status with high specificity and sensitivity. For the cohort, immune exposure information was limited to CMV serostatus. An association between a missense DCLRE1C variant and V-gene and J-gene trimming of TCR beta chains was found in a later genetic analysis and replicated in an independent cohort. Three of the identified cytomegalovirus-associated TCR beta chains were confirmed in vitro to be specific for cytomegalovirus antigens.

What was sequenced was PBMCs. The sequence came from a female donor in good health and CMV-seronegative. Here the chain combines TRBV28 and TRBJ1-1; a tentative D match to TRBD1 spans 6 bases. The CDR3 reads CASSFPQGPNTEAFF. The nucleotides are TGTGCCAGCAGTTTCCCCCAGGGGCCGAACACTGAAGCTTTCTTT.